The present entry profiles one T cell receptor beta chain with its context. The repertoire was sequenced with immunoSEQ multiplex PCR; TCRdb's copy has only in-frame clones and lacks some. The sample has 160,000 or so clones, around four fifths seen once. This entry is derived from a study of blood T cell repertoires in COVID-19. Study information: T cells, B-cell-depleted T cells, or PBMCs provided the cDNA or gDNA that served as material.

The ends lost 4 bases at V and 4 bases at J; junction bases unmatched: 2. This CDR3 is built from 14 residues. From germline, CDR1 is LNHDA and CDR2 SQIVND (reference sequence). The chain uses TRBV19 and TRBJ2-1; 9 nucleotides align to TRBD2. The sequencing input was peripheral blood. The sequence derives from a human donor in a cohort sampled during active COVID-19. CDR3: CASSRLAAYNEQFF. The CDR3 DNA follows: TGTGCCAGTAGTAGACTAGCGGCTTACAATGAGCAGTTCTTC.